This T cell receptor (beta chain) was documented in a study of vaccination effects on CD4 cells after COVID-19. Germline CDR1 SGDLS, CDR2 YYNGEE. Trimming took 4 bases from V and 4 from J, leaving 12 bases between them. CDR3 length: 14 residues. Within the ViraFEST assay, antigen-specific CD4+ T cells underwent expansion with viral peptide pools prior to sequencing. Investigators separated out CD4+ T cells once approximately 10 days of culture had passed. The person acquired a PCR-confirmed SARS-CoV-2 infection between March and December 2020. The assay was immunoSEQ multiplex PCR, and TCRdb's table has in-frame clones only and misses some. Of about 27,000 clones in the sample, about 76% were seen once. In its sample, this clone was seen a few times. Its antigen is not known.

The V and J genes are TRBV9 and TRBJ1-3, with a tentative D call TRBD1 (6 bases). Material: CD4+ T cells from PBMCs cultured with HCoV-NL63 spike peptides, obtained before COVID-19 vaccination. The sequence was collected from a human donor who had a prior SARS-CoV-2 infection. The CDR3 here is CASSQQGSGNTIYF. The CDR3 nucleotides are TGTGCCAGCAGCCAACAGGGATCAGGAAACACCATATATTTT.